The sequence of this T cell receptor (beta chain) was determined in a study of cytomegalovirus exposure and HLA in healthy donors. PCR primers comprised 60 Vbeta and 13 Jbeta primers. The data were produced by immunoSEQ multiplex PCR, yet TCRdb's version contains in-frame clones alone and is incomplete. The repertoire has around 130,000 clones, approximately 61% of them found once; the top ten carry roughly 1.6%. The ends lost 6 bases at V and 5 bases at J; junction bases unmatched: 4. The CDR3 runs 13 residues. The V gene's germline CDR1 is MNHEY and CDR2 SVGAGI. This sequence joins TRBV6-5 and TRBJ2-5; 9 bases are a match to TRBD2. The receptor was isolated from a man aged 30 to 39 in good health and CMV-seropositive. Sequenced sample: PBMCs. DNA of the CDR3: TGTGCCAGCAGGCTAGCGGGACAGGAGACCCAGTACTTC. It codes for CASRLAGQETQYF.